The clone carrying this TCR beta chain has more than one count but fewer than ten. This entry comes from a study of blood T cell repertoires in COVID-19. Whole-study context: Acute-phase and convalescent COVID-19 samples originated in the United States, Italy and Spain. T cells, B-cell-depleted T cells, or PBMCs supplied cDNA or gDNA.

The germline V gene encodes CDR1 MNHEY and CDR2 SMNVEV (reference sequence). CDR3 size: 13 residues. Trimming cost V 3 bases and J 3 bases; bases outside gene matches: 2. The method was immunoSEQ multiplex PCR; TCRdb's version includes in-frame clones alone and lacks a portion of them. The repertoire holds about 82,000 clones, with about 83% as singletons. Material: peripheral blood. The TCR originated in a woman aged 60-70 years with acute or convalescent COVID-19. The gene calls are TRBV27 and TRBJ2-7, with TRBD2 matching over 7 bases. The CDR3 DNA is TGTGCCAGCAGTTTGCGGGACTACTACGAGCAGTACTTC. It yields the protein CASSLRDYYEQYF.